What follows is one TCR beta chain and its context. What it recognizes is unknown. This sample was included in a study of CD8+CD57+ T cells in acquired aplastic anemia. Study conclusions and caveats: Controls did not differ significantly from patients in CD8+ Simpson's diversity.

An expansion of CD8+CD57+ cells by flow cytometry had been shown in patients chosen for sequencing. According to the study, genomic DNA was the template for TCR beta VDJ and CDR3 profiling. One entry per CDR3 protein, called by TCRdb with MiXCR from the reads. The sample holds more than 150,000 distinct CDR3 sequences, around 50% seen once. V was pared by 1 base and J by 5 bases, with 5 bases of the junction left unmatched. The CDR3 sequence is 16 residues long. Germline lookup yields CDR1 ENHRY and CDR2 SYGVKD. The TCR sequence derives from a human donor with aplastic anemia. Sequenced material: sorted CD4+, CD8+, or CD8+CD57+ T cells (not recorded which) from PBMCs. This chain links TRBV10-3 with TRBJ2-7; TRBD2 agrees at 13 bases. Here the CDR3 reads CAISELGLAGLNEQYF. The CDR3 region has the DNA TGTGCCATCAGTGAGTTGGGACTAGCGGGACTTAACGAGCAGTACTTC.